The entry that follows covers one TCR beta chain sequence. The antigen is not known. Some clones are missing from TCRdb's copy, which holds only in-frame ones; the method was immunoSEQ multiplex PCR. The sample includes approximately 17,000 clones, 70% of them seen just once. Germline CDR1 and CDR2: LNHDA and SQIVND (reference sequence). V was cut by 3 bases and J by 6 bases, with 8 bases left in between. The length of the CDR3 is 12 residues. The source of the sample is a study of vaccination effects on CD4 cells after COVID-19. Prior to sequencing, the ViraFEST assay stimulated PBMC with viral peptide pools, which expanded the antigen-specific CD4+ T cells. The culture ran for 10 days before CD4+ T cells were isolated. Participants got two doses of BNT162b2 or mRNA-1273 vaccine. The vaccine recipients had no prior SARS-CoV-2 infection, with negative nucleocapsid antibodies. Cultures of roughly 2 million PBMC per well contained about 10 IU/ml IL-2 plus 10 ug/ml peptides. Cultures had half their medium replaced with IL-2 medium on days 3 and 7.

The sample here was CD4+ T cells from PBMCs cultured with SARS-CoV-2 spike peptides, taken after COVID-19 vaccination. The origin of this receptor is a human donor who received a COVID-19 vaccine. V is TRBV19 and J is TRBJ1-1; the D is unclear. The CDR3 DNA reads TGTGCCAGTAGTATGGTAGGGCCTGAAGCTTTCTTT. It translates to CASSMVGPEAFF.